Below are 9 T cell receptor beta chains sequenced from a single sample in a study of T cell repertoires in cytomegalovirus infection (dated by TCRdb to about 2019). The intended sense of this specimen's treatment or condition label: in vitro stimulation with specific CMV peptide epitopes to enrich CMV-specific T cells. Instrument used: Illumina HiSeq 1500. TCRdb passed the public sequencing reads through fastp at Q25 and MiXCR, retaining productive beta sequences. Every entry covers one CDR3 protein and lists the most common genes and DNA from its rows. Present in this sample are some 940,000 distinct CDR3 sequences, about a third of which were seen just once. Together, the top ten hold 13% of the sample. No antigen has been assigned to these receptors. Material: cultured CD8+ T cells from PBMCs, obtained from culture after CMV antigen stimulation. The receptors were gathered from a human donor in good health (CMV status not recorded). Some clones in this sample may be carry-over from other donors' samples.

This rearrangement joins TRBV12-3 or TRBV12-4 to TRBJ2-2, with a possible D match to TRBD2 (5 bases). There are 15 residues in the CDR3. V shed 1 base and J shed 4 bases, with 10 bases lying between them. CDR3 nucleotides: TGTGCCAGCAGTTTAGAACTCCTAGCCACCGGGGAGCTGTTTTTT. Translation: CASSLELLATGELFF.

CDR3 in amino acids: CATRPGQGAGETQYF. DNA of the CDR3: TGTGCCACACGTCCGGGACAGGGGGCGGGAGAGACCCAGTACTTC. The gene calls are TRBV2 and TRBJ2-5; the match to TRBD1 covers 12 bases. The germline CDR1 and CDR2 sequences are SNHLY and FYNNEI. After removal of 10 bases from V and 4 bases from J, the junction contained 10 bases not matched to a gene. The CDR3 consists of 15 residues.

This clonotype came up a few times. This chain joins TRBV2 and TRBJ1-5; 11 nucleotides line up with TRBD1. The V gene end was trimmed by 6 bases and the J gene end by 2 bases; junction bases not matched to a gene: 9. The CDR3 runs 17 residues. The V gene's germline CDR1 is SNHLY and CDR2 FYNNEI. CDR3 region: CASRRDRGSGGNQPQHF. CDR3 sequence (DNA): TGTGCCAGCAGGAGGGACAGGGGGAGCGGTGGCAATCAGCCCCAGCATTTT.

This clonotype has more than one count but fewer than ten. The CDR3 is CASTLMGYGYTF. The CDR3 nucleotides read TGTGCCAGCACCCTGATGGGCTATGGCTACACCTTC. The chain uses TRBV6-6 and TRBJ1-2; D ambiguous. The germline V gene encodes CDR1 MNHNY and CDR2 SVGAGI (reference sequence). Trimming left V 7 bases short and J 4 bases short, with 10 bases between. This CDR3 contains 12 residues.

The chain has TRBV9 and TRBJ2-1, with a tentative D call TRBD2 (7 bases). Germline assignment: CDR1 SGDLS and CDR2 YYNGEE. V dropped 0 bases and J dropped 6 bases, with 19 bases sitting between them. The CDR3 sequence is 17 residues long. As DNA, the CDR3 is TGTGCCAGCAGCGTAGGGGGAGGAGGGGGGGCCGCCAATGAGCAGTTCTTC. The encoded protein is CASSVGGGGGAANEQFF.

This clonotype appeared a few times. The chain uses TRBV12-3 or TRBV12-4 and TRBJ2-7; D not certain. The V end lost 1 base, the J end lost 3 bases, and 13 bases lay between the germline ends. The CDR3 runs 15 residues. The CDR3 DNA reads TGTGCCAGCAGTTTAGAGTTTGGGGATGTCTACGAGCAGTACTTC. Translation: CASSLEFGDVYEQYF.

The rearrangement uses TRBV12-3 or TRBV12-4 and TRBJ2-1, with D possibly being TRBD1 (6 bases). The V end lost 3 bases, the J end lost 4 bases, and 10 bases lay between the germline ends. This CDR3 region has 14 residues. The chain's CDR3 is CASSFLQGYNEQFF. In DNA form, the CDR3 reads TGTGCCAGCAGTTTCCTACAGGGATACAATGAGCAGTTCTTC.

This clonotype was recorded many times. The CDR3 here is CASSQVSYGSDNEQFF. The CDR3 nucleotides are TGCGCCAGCAGCCAAGTAAGTTATGGATCGGACAATGAGCAGTTCTTC. This chain links TRBV4-1 with TRBJ2-1; no reliable D call. Trimming took 1 base from V and 5 from J, leaving 15 bases between them. From germline, CDR1 is MGHRA and CDR2 YSYEKL. This CDR3 has 16 amino acids.

This clonotype showed up many times. This chain joins TRBV7-6 and TRBJ2-2, with 8 bases lining up with TRBD1. The junction had 6 bases not matched to a gene; V was cut back by 5 bases and J by 1 base. CDR1 is SGHVS, CDR2 FNYEAQ, per germline. This CDR3 has 16 residues. CDR3: CASSNPGQVNTGELFF. The CDR3 nucleotides are TGTGCCAGCAGCAACCCGGGACAGGTGAACACCGGGGAGCTGTTTTTT. Supplemented by reference TRBV7-6 and TRBJ2-2, the full variable domain reads GAGVSQSPRYKVTKRGQDVALRCDPISGHVSLYWYRQALGQGPEFLTYFNYEAQQDKSGLPNDRFSAERPEGSISTLTIQRTEQRDSAMYRCASSNPGQVNTGELFFGEGSRLTVL.